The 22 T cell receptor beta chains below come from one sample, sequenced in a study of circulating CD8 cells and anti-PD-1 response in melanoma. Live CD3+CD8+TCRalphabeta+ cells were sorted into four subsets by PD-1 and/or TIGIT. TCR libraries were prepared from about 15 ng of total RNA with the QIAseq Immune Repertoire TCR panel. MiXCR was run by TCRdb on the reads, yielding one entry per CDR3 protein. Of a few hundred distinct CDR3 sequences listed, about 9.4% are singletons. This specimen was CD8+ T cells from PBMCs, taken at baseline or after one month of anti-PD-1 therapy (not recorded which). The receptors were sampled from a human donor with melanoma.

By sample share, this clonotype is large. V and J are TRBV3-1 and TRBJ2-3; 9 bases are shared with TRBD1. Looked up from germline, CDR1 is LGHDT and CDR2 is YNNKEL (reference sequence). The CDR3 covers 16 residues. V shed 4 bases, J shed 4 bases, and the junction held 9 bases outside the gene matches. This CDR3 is CASSLRGQGLADTQYF. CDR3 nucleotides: TGTGCCAGCAGCCTGCGGGGACAGGGTTTGGCAGATACGCAGTATTTT.

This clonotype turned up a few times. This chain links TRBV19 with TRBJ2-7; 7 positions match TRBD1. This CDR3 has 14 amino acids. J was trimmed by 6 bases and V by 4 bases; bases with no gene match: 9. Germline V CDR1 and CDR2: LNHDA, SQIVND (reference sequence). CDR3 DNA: TGTGCCAGTAGTACCTCGACAGGGTCCGGCGAGCAGTACTTC. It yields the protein CASSTSTGSGEQYF. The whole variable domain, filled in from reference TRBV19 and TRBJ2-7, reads DGGITQSPKYLFRKEGQNVTLSCEQNLNHDAMYWYRQDPGQGLRLIYYSQIVNDFQKGDIAEGYSVSREKKESFPLTVTSAQKNPTAFYLCASSTSTGSGEQYFGPGTRLTVT.

In DNA, the CDR3 is TGTGCCAGTAGTCCCCAACTAGCGGGGGGGGATTTGGGTGAGCAGTTCTTC. Protein product: CASSPQLAGGDLGEQFF. The rearrangement joins TRBV19 to TRBJ2-1; 13 bases agree with TRBD2. V was pared by 5 bases and J by 9 bases, with 13 bases of the junction left unmatched. The CDR3 totals 17 residues. Germline CDR1 is LNHDA and CDR2 is SQIVND (reference sequence).

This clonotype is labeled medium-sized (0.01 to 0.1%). CDR3 amino acids: CASGLPPGHNYNEQFF. CDR3 DNA: TGTGCTAGTGGTTTGCCACCGGGACATAACTACAATGAGCAGTTCTTC. This rearrangement joins TRBV12-5 to TRBJ2-1, with TRBD1 as a possible D gene (6 bases). Trimming left V 2 bases short and J 3 bases short, with 14 bases between. Looked up from germline, CDR1 is LGHNT and CDR2 is FRNRAP. The CDR3 extends over 16 amino acids. Combining the CDR3 with reference TRBV12-5 and TRBJ2-1 gives the whole variable domain DARVTQTPRHKVTEMGQEVTMRCQPILGHNTVFWYRQTMMQGLELLAYFRNRAPLDDSGMPKDRFSAEMPDATLATLKIQPSEPRDSAVYFCASGLPPGHNYNEQFFGPGTRLTVL.

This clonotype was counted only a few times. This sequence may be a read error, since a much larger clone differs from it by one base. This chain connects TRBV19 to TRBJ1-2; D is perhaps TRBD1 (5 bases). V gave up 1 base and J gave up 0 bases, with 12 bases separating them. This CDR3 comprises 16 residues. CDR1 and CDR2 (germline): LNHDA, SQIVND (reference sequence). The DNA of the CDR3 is TGTGCCAGTAGTATAGGGGCGGGGACGGCTAACTATGGCTACACCTTC. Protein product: CASSIGAGTANYGYTF.

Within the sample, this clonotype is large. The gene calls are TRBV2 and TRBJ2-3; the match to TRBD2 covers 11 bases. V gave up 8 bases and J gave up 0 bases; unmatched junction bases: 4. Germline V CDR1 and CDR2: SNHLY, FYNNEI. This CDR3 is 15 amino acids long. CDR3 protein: CASERLAGSTDTQYF. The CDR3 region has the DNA TGTGCCAGCGAGCGACTAGCGGGGAGCACAGATACGCAGTATTTT.

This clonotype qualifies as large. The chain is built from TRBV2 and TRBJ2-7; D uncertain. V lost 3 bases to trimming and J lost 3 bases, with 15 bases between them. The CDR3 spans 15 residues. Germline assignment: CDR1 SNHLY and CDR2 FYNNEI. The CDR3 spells CASSEVAGALYEQYF. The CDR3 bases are TGTGCCAGCAGTGAGGTGGCAGGCGCTCTCTACGAGCAGTACTTC.

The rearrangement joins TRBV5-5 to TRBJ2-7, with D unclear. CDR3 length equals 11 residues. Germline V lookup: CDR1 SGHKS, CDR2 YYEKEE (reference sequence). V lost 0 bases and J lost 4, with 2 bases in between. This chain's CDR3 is CASSLVYEQYF. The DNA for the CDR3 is TGTGCCAGCAGCTTGGTTTACGAGCAGTACTTC.

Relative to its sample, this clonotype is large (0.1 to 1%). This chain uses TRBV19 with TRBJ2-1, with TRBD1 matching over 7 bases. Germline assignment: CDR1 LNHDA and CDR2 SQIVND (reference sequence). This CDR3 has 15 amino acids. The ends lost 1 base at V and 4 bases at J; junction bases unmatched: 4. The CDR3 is CASSIGQGVYNEQFF. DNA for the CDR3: TGTGCCAGTAGTATAGGGCAGGGGGTGTACAATGAGCAGTTCTTC.

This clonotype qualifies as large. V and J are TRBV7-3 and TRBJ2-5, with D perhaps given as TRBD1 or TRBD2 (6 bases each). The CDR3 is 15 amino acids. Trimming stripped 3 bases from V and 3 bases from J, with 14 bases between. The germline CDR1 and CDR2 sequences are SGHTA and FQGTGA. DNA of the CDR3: TGTGCCAGCAGCTTTGGGGGGCCAATCAAAGAGACCCAGTACTTC. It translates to CASSFGGPIKETQYF.

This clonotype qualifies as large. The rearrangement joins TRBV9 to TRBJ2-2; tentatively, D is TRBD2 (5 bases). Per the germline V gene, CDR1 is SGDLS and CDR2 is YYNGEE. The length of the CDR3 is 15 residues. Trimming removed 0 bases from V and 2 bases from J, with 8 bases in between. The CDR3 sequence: CASSVGGLNTGELFF. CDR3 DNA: TGTGCCAGCAGCGTAGGAGGGTTAAACACCGGGGAGCTGTTTTTT.

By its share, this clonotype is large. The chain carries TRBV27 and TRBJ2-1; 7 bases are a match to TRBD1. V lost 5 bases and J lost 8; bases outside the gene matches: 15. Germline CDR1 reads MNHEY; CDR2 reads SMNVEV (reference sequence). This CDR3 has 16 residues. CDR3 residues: CASSHHTRGPFDEQFF. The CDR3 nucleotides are TGTGCCAGCAGTCACCATACGAGGGGGCCTTTCGATGAGCAGTTCTTC.

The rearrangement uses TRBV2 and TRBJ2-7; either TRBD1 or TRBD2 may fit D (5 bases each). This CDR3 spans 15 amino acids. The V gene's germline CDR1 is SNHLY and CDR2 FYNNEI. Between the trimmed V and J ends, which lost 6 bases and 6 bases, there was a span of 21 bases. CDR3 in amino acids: CASSRLGAGPGEQYF. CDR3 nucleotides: TGTGCCAGCAGCCGCCTCGGGGCAGGGCCCGGCGAGCAGTACTTC.

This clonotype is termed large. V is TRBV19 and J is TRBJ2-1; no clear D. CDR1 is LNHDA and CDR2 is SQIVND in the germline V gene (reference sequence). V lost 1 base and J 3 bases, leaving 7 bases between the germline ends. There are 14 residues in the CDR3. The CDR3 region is CASSIGTNYNEQFF. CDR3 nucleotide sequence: TGTGCCAGTAGTATAGGGACCAACTACAATGAGCAGTTCTTC.

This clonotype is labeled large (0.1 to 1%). CDR3 in DNA: TGTGCCAGCACCGAGAGCCTCTCCTACGAGCAGTACTTC. This encodes CASTESLSYEQYF. This chain connects TRBV28 to TRBJ2-7; D unresolved. Trimming cost V 7 bases and J 0 bases, with 10 bases left between them. In germline, CDR1 is MDHEN, CDR2 SYDVKM. This CDR3 has 13 residues. Filled out from reference TRBV28 and TRBJ2-7, the complete variable domain reads DVKVTQSSRYLVKRTGEKVFLECVQDMDHENMFWYRQDPGLGLRLIYFSYDVKMKEKGDIPEGYSVSREKKERFSLILESASTNQTSMYLCASTESLSYEQYFGPGTRLTVT.

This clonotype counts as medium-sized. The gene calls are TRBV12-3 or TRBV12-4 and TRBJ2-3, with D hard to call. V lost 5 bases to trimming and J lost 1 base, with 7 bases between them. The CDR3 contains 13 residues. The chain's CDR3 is CASSVTRTDTQYF. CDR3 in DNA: TGTGCCAGCAGTGTGACCCGCACAGATACGCAGTATTTT.

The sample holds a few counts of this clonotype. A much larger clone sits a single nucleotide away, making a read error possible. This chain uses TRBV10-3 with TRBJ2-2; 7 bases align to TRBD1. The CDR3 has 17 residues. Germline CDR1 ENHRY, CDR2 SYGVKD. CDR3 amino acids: CAIRTLRDRSNTGELSF. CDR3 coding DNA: TGTGCCATCAGAACACTCCGGGACAGATCGAACACCGGGGAGCTGTCTTTT.

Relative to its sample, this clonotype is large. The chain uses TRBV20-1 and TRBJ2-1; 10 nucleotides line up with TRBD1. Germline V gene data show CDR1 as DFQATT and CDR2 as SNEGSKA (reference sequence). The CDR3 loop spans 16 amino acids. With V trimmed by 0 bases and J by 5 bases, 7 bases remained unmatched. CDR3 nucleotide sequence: TGCAGTGCTAGAGACCCTTGGACAGGGGGGGACAATGAGCAGTTCTTC. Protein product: CSARDPWTGGDNEQFF.

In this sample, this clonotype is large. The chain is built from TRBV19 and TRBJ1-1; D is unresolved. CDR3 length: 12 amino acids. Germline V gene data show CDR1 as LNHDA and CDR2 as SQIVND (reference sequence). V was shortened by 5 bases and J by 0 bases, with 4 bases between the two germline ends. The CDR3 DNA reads TGTGCCAGTAGTCTACTGAACACTGAAGCTTTCTTT. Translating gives CASSLLNTEAFF.

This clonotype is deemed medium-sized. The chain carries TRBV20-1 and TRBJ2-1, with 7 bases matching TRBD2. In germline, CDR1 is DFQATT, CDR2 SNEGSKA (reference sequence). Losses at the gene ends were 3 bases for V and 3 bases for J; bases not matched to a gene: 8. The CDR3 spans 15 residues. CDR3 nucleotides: TGCAGTGCTAGTGATCTAGCGGAGAACTACAATGAGCAGTTCTTC. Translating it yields CSASDLAENYNEQFF.

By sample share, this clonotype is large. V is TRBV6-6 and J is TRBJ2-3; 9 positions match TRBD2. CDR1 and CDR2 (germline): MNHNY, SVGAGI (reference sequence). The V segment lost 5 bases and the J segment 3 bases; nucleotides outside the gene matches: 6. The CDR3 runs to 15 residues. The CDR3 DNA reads TGTGCCAGCAGTGCCCTAGCGGGGCAAACAGATACGCAGTATTTT. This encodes CASSALAGQTDTQYF.

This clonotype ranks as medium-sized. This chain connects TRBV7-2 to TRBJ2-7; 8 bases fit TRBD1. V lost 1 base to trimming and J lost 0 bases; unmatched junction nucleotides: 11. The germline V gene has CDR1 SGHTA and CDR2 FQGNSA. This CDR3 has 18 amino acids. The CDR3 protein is CASSLERQGRFSSYEQYF. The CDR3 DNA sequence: TGTGCCAGCAGCTTAGAGAGACAGGGGAGGTTCAGCTCCTACGAGCAGTACTTC.